This T cell receptor (beta chain) originates from a study of T cells in localized non-small cell lung cancer. CDR1 is SGHTA and CDR2 is FQGNSA in the germline V gene. V lost 0 bases and J 14 bases, leaving 18 bases between the germline ends. This CDR3 is built from 14 residues. Study conclusions and caveats: Compared with tumor, uninvolved adjacent lung displayed greater T cell clonality, ranking highest overall. Higher blood T cell density tracked longer overall survival.

With regard to this clone: The antigen is not known.

The assay was immunoSEQ multiplex PCR, and TCRdb's table has in-frame clones only and misses some. The sample consists of approximately 20,000 clones, over 65% of them appearing once. The rearrangement uses TRBV7-2 and TRBJ2-3; D remains ambiguous. The clonotype was recovered from a woman aged 40 to 75 with stage II squamous cell lung carcinoma. The sequenced sample was PBMCs, obtained before any cancer treatment. This CDR3 is CASSLALWGNDVYF. CDR3 DNA: TGTGCCAGCAGCTTAGCCCTCTGGGGTAATGATGTGTATTTT.